These 11 T cell receptor beta chains came from one sample sequenced in a study of T cell responses to AZD1222 COVID-19 vaccine. TCRdb's table, derived via immunoSEQ multiplex PCR, lists solely in-frame clones and lacks some. The data hold fewer than 200,000 clones, with 88% observed a single time. Specimen: peripheral blood, collected 28 days after the second AZD1222 dose. These receptor sequences come from an adult who received the AZD1222 COVID-19 vaccine.

The rearrangement joins TRBV6-5 to TRBJ1-2; D is possibly TRBD1 (5 bases). Trimming removed 6 bases from V and 2 bases from J, with 13 bases in between. The CDR3 loop spans 14 amino acids. The V gene's germline CDR1 is MNHEY and CDR2 SVGAGI. The CDR3 is CASRPADKNYGYTF. CDR3 nucleotides: TGTGCCAGCAGACCTGCGGACAAGAACTATGGCTACACCTTC.

The chain combines TRBV19 with TRBJ1-5, with D perhaps matching TRBD1 (6 bases). The germline V gene encodes CDR1 LNHDA and CDR2 SQIVND (reference sequence). The V gene lost 7 bases and the J gene lost 1 base, with 11 bases spanning the gap. The CDR3 has 14 residues. CDR3 loop: CASNAGASNQPQHF. Written as DNA, the CDR3 is TGTGCCAGTAACGCGGGGGCGAGCAATCAGCCCCAGCATTTT. Full variable domain (rest looked up from reference TRBV19 and TRBJ1-5): DGGITQSPKYLFRKEGQNVTLSCEQNLNHDAMYWYRQDPGQGLRLIYYSQIVNDFQKGDIAEGYSVSREKKESFPLTVTSAQKNPTAFYLCASNAGASNQPQHFGDGTRLSIL.

As to this clone: The sample contains more than one DNA sequence encoding this CDR3. The rearrangement joins TRBV3-1 (or the pseudogene TRBV3-2) to TRBJ1-2, with TRBD1 identical over 9 bases. Germline V CDR1 and CDR2: LGHDT, YNNKEL (reference sequence). The CDR3 runs 16 residues. The V and J ends lost 1 base and 5 bases, in that order; junction bases with no gene match: 8. In DNA, the CDR3 is TGTGCCAGCAGCCAAGTTGGGACAGGGAGGGGGTATGGCTACACCTTC. This translates into CASSQVGTGRGYGYTF.

This clone has a single count. The chain uses TRBV4-1 and TRBJ1-5; D ambiguous. Germline values: CDR1 MGHRA, CDR2 YSYEKL. V lost 1 base, J lost 3 bases, and 10 bases lay in between. The CDR3 has 15 amino acids. CDR3 region: CASSQGSADNQPQHF. In DNA, the CDR3 is TGCGCCAGCAGCCAAGGCTCGGCCGACAATCAGCCCCAGCATTTT.

The gene calls are TRBV2 and TRBJ1-2; 7 nucleotides agree with TRBD1. The CDR3 runs 13 residues. The trim removed 6 bases at V and 4 bases at J, leaving 5 bases unmatched. Germline assignment: CDR1 SNHLY and CDR2 FYNNEI. In DNA, the CDR3 is TGTGCCAGCAGACAGGGGCCCGGCTATGGCTACACCTTC. Residues: CASRQGPGYGYTF.

V is TRBV5-6 and J is TRBJ1-5; D may be TRBD1 (5 bases). The V end was cut by 4 bases, the J end by 4 bases, with 18 bases between. Germline values: CDR1 SGHDT, CDR2 YYEEEE. The CDR3 is 16 amino acids. The CDR3: CASSRRGHRNNQPQHF. The CDR3, as DNA: TGTGCCAGCAGCCGGAGAGGACACCGAAATAATCAGCCCCAGCATTTT.

The chain recombines TRBV4-2 with TRBJ1-2; 8 positions agree with TRBD1. The length of the CDR3 is 16 residues. Germline V gene lookup returns CDR1 LGHNA and CDR2 YNFKEQ. V gave up 4 bases and J gave up 2 bases; unmatched junction bases: 9. Written as DNA, the CDR3 is TGTGCCAGCAGCCCCAAACAGGGGGGAGAGAACTATGGCTACACCTTC. This codes for CASSPKQGGENYGYTF.

The CDR3 sequence: CASSVGRGNTIYF. The CDR3 nucleotides are TGTGCCAGCAGCGTTGGCCGGGGAAACACCATATATTTT. The V and J genes are TRBV9 and TRBJ1-3; D is unresolved. Germline assignment: CDR1 SGDLS and CDR2 YYNGEE. The CDR3 loop spans 13 amino acids. V lost 2 bases and J lost 4, with 7 bases in between.

This chain links TRBV6-5 with TRBJ2-7; 8 bases line up with TRBD1. With 6 bases clipped from V and 2 bases from J, the junction kept 3 bases outside the gene matches. CDR3 length: 13 amino acids. Germline CDR1 is MNHEY and CDR2 is SVGAGI. CDR3 amino acids: CASRETGAYEQYF. CDR3 sequence (DNA): TGTGCCAGCAGGGAGACAGGGGCCTACGAGCAGTACTTC.

V gene TRBV19 combines with J gene TRBJ1-3; no firm D call. Per germline, CDR1 LNHDA and CDR2 SQIVND (reference sequence). The CDR3 is 14 amino acids. Trimming took 6 bases from V and 0 from J, leaving 9 bases between them. CDR3 protein: CASSDKSSGNTIYF. CDR3 nucleotides: TGTGCCAGTAGCGACAAGAGCTCTGGAAACACCATATATTTT.

This chain uses TRBV6-5 with TRBJ1-2; possible D gene TRBD1, 5 bases. The CDR3 spans 15 residues. V lost 1 base and J 6 bases, leaving 15 bases between the germline ends. Germline V gives CDR1 MNHEY, CDR2 SVGAGI. CDR3 residues: CASSYWGGGEDGYTF. The CDR3 DNA reads as TGTGCCAGCAGTTACTGGGGGGGAGGGGAGGATGGCTACACCTTC.